This TCR beta chain was recorded in a study of Graves' ophthalmopathy and Graves' hyperthyroidism. RNA transcripts were the source from which TCR beta CDR3 regions were amplified. After a first-round RT-PCR with HTBI primers, a second-round multiplex PCR was run. One entry per CDR3 protein results from TCRdb running MiXCR on the multiplex PCR reads. The repertoire holds hundreds of thousands of distinct CDR3 sequences, approximately 21% seen once, with around 3.2% in the top ten. PBMCs had their origin in fresh peripheral blood (about 10 ml). Looked up from germline, CDR1 is SGHRS and CDR2 is YFSETQ. V was clipped by 3 bases and J by 4 bases, with 10 bases between them. This CDR3 region has 14 residues. Notes on this clonotype: The antigen remains undetermined.

General study results and limits: At just under 71% sensitivity and approximately 72% specificity, the model predicted progression of the ophthalmopathy.

The source is a woman in her late teens or twenties with stable Graves' hyperthyroidism. Source material: peripheral blood. The chain carries TRBV5-1 and TRBJ2-2; weak D call: TRBD2 (6 bases). CDR3 residues: CASSSGLPTGELFF. CDR3 nucleotides: TGCGCCAGCAGCTCGGGACTTCCCACCGGGGAGCTGTTTTTT.